This TCR beta chain is drawn from a study of T cell responses to AZD1222 COVID-19 vaccine. The table came from immunoSEQ multiplex PCR; TCRdb's copy has only in-frame clones and leaves some out. The repertoire includes approximately 130,000 clones, roughly 90% of them detected once, and approximately 1% sits in the top ten. V lost 4 bases and J lost 13, with 16 bases in between. The germline CDR1 and CDR2 sequences are SGHVS and FQNEAQ. The CDR3 length is 12 residues. The TCR was taken from an adult in good health. The chain joins TRBV7-8 to TRBJ2-5; weak D call: TRBD2 (6 bases). The sequenced sample was peripheral blood, obtained on day 0 of AZD1222 vaccination. CDR3 sequence: CASSSFTGTSYF. CDR3 sequence (DNA): TGTGCCAGCAGCTCATTTACCGGGACTTCGTACTTC.